Reported below is one TCR beta chain. TCRdb reprocessed the PCR reads via MiXCR and lists one record per CDR3 protein. The data show about 12,000 distinct CDR3 sequences, approximately 60% seen once. This sample was included in a study of tumor-infiltrating lymphocytes in oesophageal squamous cell carcinoma. The V end lost 3 bases, the J end lost 7 bases, and 11 bases lay between the germline ends. The germline V gene encodes CDR1 SGHVT and CDR2 SQSDAQ. The CDR3 runs to 13 residues. The specimen was esophageal tumor tissue. The receptor was derived from a female donor with esophageal squamous cell carcinoma. This chain uses TRBV7-4 with TRBJ2-3; unclear D gene. The CDR3 DNA is TGTGCCAGCAGCTTTCCCGTTCAGAATACGCAGTATTTT. It is translated as CASSFPVQNTQYF.